This note documents a single T cell receptor (beta chain) sequence. The data were obtained in a study of radiotherapy plus CTLA-4 blockade in lung cancer. Data came from immunoSEQ multiplex PCR; TCRdb stores just in-frame clones and leaves some out. The table lists 120,000 or so clones, around 89% of them singletons. Trimming pared 3 bases from V and 9 bases from J, leaving 9 bases between. Germline V gene sequence: CDR1 KGHSH, CDR2 LQKENI. The CDR3 consists of 12 residues. The TCR originated in a human donor with non-small cell lung cancer that progressed on radiotherapy plus ipilimumab. The material sequenced was peripheral blood, taken from a patient treated with radiotherapy plus ipilimumab. The gene calls are TRBV18 and TRBJ2-1; D is possibly TRBD1 (5 bases). CDR3 sequence reads: CASSPGRGEQFF. The CDR3 nucleotides are TGTGCCAGCTCACCGGGGCGTGGTGAGCAGTTCTTC. The whole variable domain, filled in from reference TRBV18 and TRBJ2-1, reads NAGVMQNPRHLVRRRGQEARLRCSPMKGHSHVYWYRQLPEEGLKFMVYLQKENIIDESGMPKERFSAEFPKEGPSILRIQQVVRGDSAAYFCASSPGRGEQFFGPGTRLTVL.